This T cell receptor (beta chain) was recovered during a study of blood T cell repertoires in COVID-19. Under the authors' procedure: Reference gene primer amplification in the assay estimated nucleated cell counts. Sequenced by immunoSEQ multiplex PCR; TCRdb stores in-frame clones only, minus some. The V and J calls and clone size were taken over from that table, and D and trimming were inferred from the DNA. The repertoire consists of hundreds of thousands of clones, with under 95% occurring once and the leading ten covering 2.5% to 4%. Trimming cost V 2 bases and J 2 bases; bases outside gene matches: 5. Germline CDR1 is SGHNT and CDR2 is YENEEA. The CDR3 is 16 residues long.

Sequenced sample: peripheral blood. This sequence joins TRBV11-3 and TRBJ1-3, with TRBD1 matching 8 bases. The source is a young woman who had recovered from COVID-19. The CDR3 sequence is CASSLRDRTAGNTIYF. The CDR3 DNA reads TGTGCCAGCAGCTTAAGGGACAGGACCGCTGGAAACACCATATATTTT.